These T cell receptor beta chains were read from a single sample in a study of shared clonotypes between healthy human individuals. Sequenced by immunoSEQ multiplex PCR; TCRdb stores in-frame clones only, minus some. The table records some 1 million clones, under 80% of them present only once. Sequenced input: memory CD4+ T cells sorted from blood. These receptors were obtained from a man between 18 and 29 years old in good health. CDR3s include the opening cysteine and the closing phenylalanine or tryptophan. Fields, in order: CDR3 length, clone size, V gene, J gene, D gene, CDR3 DNA, CDR3 protein. A D gene is named only where the DNA matches it firmly. Clone size is given for some rows only: seen once, a few or many times, or a class if the clone is expanded.

len: 16
abundance: -
v_gene: TRBV28
j_gene: TRBJ1-2
d_gene: -
CDR3nt: TGTGCCAGCAGTTTGTCCGGGTTAGACTTAAACTATGGCTACACCTTC
CDR3aa: CASSLSGLDLNYGYTF

len: 13
abundance: -
v_gene: TRBV5-8
j_gene: TRBJ2-5
d_gene: TRBD1
CDR3nt: TGTGCCAGCAGGCCGACAGGGGGCCAGACCCAGTACTTC
CDR3aa: CASRPTGGQTQYF

len: 14
abundance: -
v_gene: TRBV28
j_gene: TRBJ1-4
d_gene: -
CDR3nt: TGTGCCAGCAGCTGGGGGGGCTTCAATGAAAAACTGTTTTTT
CDR3aa: CASSWGGFNEKLFF

len: 13
abundance: -
v_gene: TRBV28
j_gene: TRBJ2-7
d_gene: -
CDR3nt: TGTGCCAGCAGGACATCCCAGAGCCACGAGCAGTACTTC
CDR3aa: CASRTSQSHEQYF

len: 13
abundance: few
v_gene: TRBV4-1
j_gene: TRBJ2-1
d_gene: TRBD1
CDR3nt: TGCGCCAGCAGCCAGACAGGGGTCAATGAGCAGTTCTTC
CDR3aa: CASSQTGVNEQFF

len: 16
abundance: many
v_gene: TRBV5-1
j_gene: TRBJ2-2
d_gene: -
CDR3nt: TGCGCCAGCAGCTTGCACGGGGGAGAAGGCACCGGGGAGCTGTTTTTT
CDR3aa: CASSLHGGEGTGELFF

len: 15
abundance: -
v_gene: TRBV14
j_gene: TRBJ1-6
d_gene: TRBD1
CDR3nt: TGTGCCAGCAGCCAGGCAGGGGGCGCGTCCCGCACCCTCCACTTT
CDR3aa: CASSQAGGASRTLHF

len: 16
abundance: -
v_gene: TRBV19
j_gene: TRBJ1-2
d_gene: TRBD1
CDR3nt: TGTGCCAGTAGTATATTGACAGGGGGAGAGAACTATGGCTACACCTTC
CDR3aa: CASSILTGGENYGYTF

len: 15
abundance: -
v_gene: TRBV5-6
j_gene: TRBJ2-7
d_gene: TRBD2
CDR3nt: TGTGCCAGCAGCTTCGGGAGGGCCGTAACCTACGAGCAGTACTTC
CDR3aa: CASSFGRAVTYEQYF

len: 15
abundance: -
v_gene: TRBV5-4
j_gene: TRBJ1-3
d_gene: -
CDR3nt: TGTGCCAGCAGTAGCGACCAATTCTCTGGAAACACCATATATTTT
CDR3aa: CASSSDQFSGNTIYF

len: 12
abundance: few
v_gene: TRBV5-4
j_gene: TRBJ1-1
d_gene: -
CDR3nt: TGTGCCAGCAGCTTCAGGGACACTGAAGCTTTCTTT
CDR3aa: CASSFRDTEAFF

len: 16
abundance: -
v_gene: TRBV12-5
j_gene: TRBJ1-5
d_gene: TRBD1
CDR3nt: TGTGCTAGTGGAAACGGACAGGGGGCAAAGTCCCAGCCCCAGCATTTT
CDR3aa: CASGNGQGAKSQPQHF

len: 15
abundance: -
v_gene: TRBV12-5
j_gene: TRBJ2-7
d_gene: -
CDR3nt: TGTGCTAGTGGTTTGGTAAGGCAGGTCCAGCTCGAGCAGTACTTC
CDR3aa: CASGLVRQVQLEQYF

len: 13
abundance: -
v_gene: TRBV2
j_gene: TRBJ1-4
d_gene: -
CDR3nt: TGTGCCAGCAGTGAAAACCTAAATGAAAAACTGTTTTTT
CDR3aa: CASSENLNEKLFF

len: 13
abundance: -
v_gene: TRBV6-6
j_gene: TRBJ2-5
d_gene: TRBD2
CDR3nt: TGTGCCAGCAGTTCCCAGGGAGGGGAGACCCAGTACTTC
CDR3aa: CASSSQGGETQYF

len: 16
abundance: -
v_gene: TRBV7-9
j_gene: TRBJ2-3
d_gene: -
CDR3nt: TGTGCCAGCAGCTTATGGTCTAGCGCCGGGGCGGATACGCAGTATTTT
CDR3aa: CASSLWSSAGADTQYF

len: 15
abundance: -
v_gene: TRBV5-4
j_gene: TRBJ2-1
d_gene: TRBD1
CDR3nt: TGTGCCAGCAGCTACAGGGGCCGGGGCCCCAATGAGCAGTTCTTC
CDR3aa: CASSYRGRGPNEQFF

len: 15
abundance: -
v_gene: TRBV6-1
j_gene: TRBJ1-2
d_gene: -
CDR3nt: TGTGCCAGCAGTGACAGGTTTTCCGCTAACTATGGCTACACCTTC
CDR3aa: CASSDRFSANYGYTF

len: 15
abundance: -
v_gene: TRBV28
j_gene: TRBJ1-5
d_gene: -
CDR3nt: TGTGCCAGCAGTTTAAGTGGCGGAAGCAATCAGCCCCAGCATTTT
CDR3aa: CASSLSGGSNQPQHF

len: 14
abundance: few
v_gene: TRBV5-1
j_gene: TRBJ1-3
d_gene: -
CDR3nt: TGCGCCAGCAGCTTGACAGGGACTGGAAACACCATATATTTT
CDR3aa: CASSLTGTGNTIYF

len: 12
abundance: -
v_gene: TRBV18
j_gene: TRBJ2-3
d_gene: -
CDR3nt: TGTGCCAGCTCACGAAGCTCAGATACGCAGTATTTT
CDR3aa: CASSRSSDTQYF

len: 14
abundance: few
v_gene: TRBV2
j_gene: TRBJ2-7
d_gene: -
CDR3nt: TGTGCCAGCAGTGTGAGGGACCTTCCCTACGAGCAGTACTTC
CDR3aa: CASSVRDLPYEQYF

len: 16
abundance: many
v_gene: TRBV9
j_gene: TRBJ1-3
d_gene: -
CDR3nt: TGTGCCAGCAGCCTCCTCCCGGTAGTATCTGGAAACACCATATATTTT
CDR3aa: CASSLLPVVSGNTIYF

len: 14
abundance: -
v_gene: TRBV11-2
j_gene: TRBJ2-3
d_gene: TRBD2
CDR3nt: TGTGCCAGCAGCTCCGGGACTAGCGGCTATACGCAGTATTTT
CDR3aa: CASSSGTSGYTQYF

len: 15
abundance: -
v_gene: TRBV5-4
j_gene: TRBJ2-3
d_gene: -
CDR3nt: TGTGCCAGCACCAGGGACTCCTCTAGCACAGATACGCAGTATTTT
CDR3aa: CASTRDSSSTDTQYF

len: 15
abundance: -
v_gene: TRBV6-5
j_gene: TRBJ1-6
d_gene: -
CDR3nt: TGTGCCAGCAGTTCCGACCGGACAGACGGTTCACCCCTCCACTTT
CDR3aa: CASSSDRTDGSPLHF

len: 12
abundance: -
v_gene: TRBV6-5
j_gene: TRBJ1-4
d_gene: -
CDR3nt: TGTGCCAGCAGTTCAATAGGTGAAAAACTGTTTTTT
CDR3aa: CASSSIGEKLFF

len: 16
abundance: few
v_gene: TRBV10-2
j_gene: TRBJ1-1
d_gene: -
CDR3nt: TGCGCCAGCAGTGCCGTTTTGCACGAGTTTGTGGCTGAAGCTTTCTTT
CDR3aa: CASSAVLHEFVAEAFF

len: 16
abundance: -
v_gene: TRBV7-2
j_gene: TRBJ2-7
d_gene: TRBD2
CDR3nt: TGTGCCAGCAGCCCGAGTAGGACTAGGATCTCCTACGAGCAGTACTTC
CDR3aa: CASSPSRTRISYEQYF

len: 11
abundance: -
v_gene: TRBV25-1
j_gene: TRBJ1-1
d_gene: -
CDR3nt: TGTGCCAGCGGAAGGGGAGCTGAAGCTTTCTTT
CDR3aa: CASGRGAEAFF

len: 15
abundance: -
v_gene: TRBV11-3
j_gene: TRBJ2-5
d_gene: TRBD2
CDR3nt: TGTGCCAGCAGCTTATCCGGGGGGGCCCTGGAGACCCAGTACTTC
CDR3aa: CASSLSGGALETQYF

len: 14
abundance: few
v_gene: TRBV28
j_gene: TRBJ1-2
d_gene: TRBD1
CDR3nt: TGTGCCAGCAGTTTATCGACAGGGGGAGATGGCTACACCTTC
CDR3aa: CASSLSTGGDGYTF

len: 14
abundance: -
v_gene: TRBV6-1
j_gene: TRBJ2-5
d_gene: -
CDR3nt: TGTGCCAGCAGTGATGGGCTATTAACGGAGACCCAGTACTTC
CDR3aa: CASSDGLLTETQYF

len: 14
abundance: -
v_gene: TRBV5-1
j_gene: TRBJ1-4
d_gene: -
CDR3nt: TGCGCCAGCGGTAGAGGGCAGGGAGGTGAAAAACTGTTTTTT
CDR3aa: CASGRGQGGEKLFF

len: 16
abundance: -
v_gene: TRBV18
j_gene: TRBJ2-7
d_gene: TRBD1
CDR3nt: TGTGCCAGCTCACGGGAAGGACAGGGGGCTTGGTACGAGCAGTACTTC
CDR3aa: CASSREGQGAWYEQYF

len: 15
abundance: -
v_gene: TRBV27
j_gene: TRBJ2-7
d_gene: -
CDR3nt: TGTGCCAGCAGTATGAGTTCCACAGGGTCCCACGAGCAGTACTTC
CDR3aa: CASSMSSTGSHEQYF

len: 15
abundance: -
v_gene: TRBV5-1
j_gene: TRBJ1-6
d_gene: TRBD1
CDR3nt: TGCGCCAGCAGCATCTGGGGACAGGGGAACGCACCCCTCCACTTT
CDR3aa: CASSIWGQGNAPLHF

len: 8
abundance: few
v_gene: TRBV29-1
j_gene: TRBJ1-2
d_gene: -
CDR3nt: TGCAGCGTTGATGGCTACACCTTC
CDR3aa: CSVDGYTF

len: 15
abundance: -
v_gene: TRBV5-4
j_gene: TRBJ2-1
d_gene: TRBD1
CDR3nt: TGTGCCAGCAGCACCCGGGACAGGGTCTACAATGAGCAGTTCTTC
CDR3aa: CASSTRDRVYNEQFF

len: 14
abundance: -
v_gene: TRBV12-5
j_gene: TRBJ2-1
d_gene: TRBD1
CDR3nt: TGTGCTAGCGGAGGACAGGGGTTCTACAATGAGCAGTTCTTC
CDR3aa: CASGGQGFYNEQFF